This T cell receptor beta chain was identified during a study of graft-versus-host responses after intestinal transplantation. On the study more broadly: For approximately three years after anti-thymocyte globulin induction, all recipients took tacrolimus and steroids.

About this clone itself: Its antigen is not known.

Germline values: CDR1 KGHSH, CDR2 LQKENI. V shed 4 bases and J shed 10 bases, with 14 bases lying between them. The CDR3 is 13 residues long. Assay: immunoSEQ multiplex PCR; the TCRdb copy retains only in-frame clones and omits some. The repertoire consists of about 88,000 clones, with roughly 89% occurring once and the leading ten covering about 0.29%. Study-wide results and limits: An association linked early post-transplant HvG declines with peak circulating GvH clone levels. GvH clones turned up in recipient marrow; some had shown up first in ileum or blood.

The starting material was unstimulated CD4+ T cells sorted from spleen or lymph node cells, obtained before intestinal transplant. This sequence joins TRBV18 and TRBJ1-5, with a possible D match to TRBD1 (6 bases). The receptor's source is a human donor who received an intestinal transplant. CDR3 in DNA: TGTGCCAGCTCACTAGGGGGAGTTGGACCCCAGCATTTT. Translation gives CASSLGGVGPQHF.